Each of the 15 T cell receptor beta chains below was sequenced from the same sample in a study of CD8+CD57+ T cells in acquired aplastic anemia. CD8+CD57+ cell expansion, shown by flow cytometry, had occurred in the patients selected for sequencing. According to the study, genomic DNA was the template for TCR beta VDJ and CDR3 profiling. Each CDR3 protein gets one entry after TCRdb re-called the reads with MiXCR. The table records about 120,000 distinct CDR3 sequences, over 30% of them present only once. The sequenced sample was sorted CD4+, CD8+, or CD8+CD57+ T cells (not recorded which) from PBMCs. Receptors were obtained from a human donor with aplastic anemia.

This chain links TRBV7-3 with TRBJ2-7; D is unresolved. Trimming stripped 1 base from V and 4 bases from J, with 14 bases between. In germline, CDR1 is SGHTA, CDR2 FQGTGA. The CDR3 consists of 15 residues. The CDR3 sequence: CASSLNGLGVYEQYF. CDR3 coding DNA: TGTGCCAGCAGCTTAAATGGTCTCGGTGTATACGAGCAGTACTTC.

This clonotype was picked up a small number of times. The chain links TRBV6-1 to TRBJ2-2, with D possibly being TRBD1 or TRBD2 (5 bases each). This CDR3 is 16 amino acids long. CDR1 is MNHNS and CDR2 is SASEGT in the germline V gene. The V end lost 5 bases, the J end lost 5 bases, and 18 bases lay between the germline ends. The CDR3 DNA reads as TGTGCCAGCAGTCCCCCCAGGGACCTTGGGACCGGGGAGCTGTTTTTT. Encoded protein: CASSPPRDLGTGELFF.

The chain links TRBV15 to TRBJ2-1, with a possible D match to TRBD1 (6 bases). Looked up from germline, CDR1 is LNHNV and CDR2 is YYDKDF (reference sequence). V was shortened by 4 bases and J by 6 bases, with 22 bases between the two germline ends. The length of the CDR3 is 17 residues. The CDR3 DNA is TGTGCCACCAGCACCATACAGGGTAGGGGTACGGGCAATGAGCAGTTCTTC. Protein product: CATSTIQGRGTGNEQFF.

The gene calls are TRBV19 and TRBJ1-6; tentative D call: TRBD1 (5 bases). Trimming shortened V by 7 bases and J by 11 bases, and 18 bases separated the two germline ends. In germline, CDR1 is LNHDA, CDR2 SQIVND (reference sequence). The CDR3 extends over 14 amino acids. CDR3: CASTESLLGAPLHF. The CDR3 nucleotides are TGTGCCAGTACCGAATCGCTCTTAGGGGCACCCCTCCACTTT.

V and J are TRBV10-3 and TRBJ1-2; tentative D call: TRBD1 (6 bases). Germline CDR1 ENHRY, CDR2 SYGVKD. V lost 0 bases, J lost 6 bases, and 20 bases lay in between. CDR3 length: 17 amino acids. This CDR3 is CAISESIRGGEGDGYTF. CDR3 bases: TGTGCCATCAGTGAGTCGATTCGTGGCGGGGAGGGGGATGGCTACACCTTC.

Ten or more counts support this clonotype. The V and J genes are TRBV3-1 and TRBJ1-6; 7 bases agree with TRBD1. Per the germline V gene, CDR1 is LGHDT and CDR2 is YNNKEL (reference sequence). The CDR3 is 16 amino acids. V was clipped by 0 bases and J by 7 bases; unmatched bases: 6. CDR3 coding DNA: TGTGCCAGCAGCCAAGATATAACAGGGGCCAATTCACCCCTCCACTTT. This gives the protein CASSQDITGANSPLHF.

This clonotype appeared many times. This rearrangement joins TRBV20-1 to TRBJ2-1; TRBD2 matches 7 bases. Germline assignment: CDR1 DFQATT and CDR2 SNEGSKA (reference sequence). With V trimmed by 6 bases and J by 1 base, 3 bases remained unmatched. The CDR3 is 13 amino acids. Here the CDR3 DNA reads TGCAGTGCCCGCGGGGGTTCCTACAATGAGCAGTTCTTC. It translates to CSARGGSYNEQFF.

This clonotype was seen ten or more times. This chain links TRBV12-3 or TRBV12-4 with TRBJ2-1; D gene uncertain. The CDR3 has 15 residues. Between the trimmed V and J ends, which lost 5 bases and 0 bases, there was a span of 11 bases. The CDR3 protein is CASSEGDSSYNEQFF. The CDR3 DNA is TGTGCCAGCAGTGAAGGAGATAGCTCCTACAATGAGCAGTTCTTC.

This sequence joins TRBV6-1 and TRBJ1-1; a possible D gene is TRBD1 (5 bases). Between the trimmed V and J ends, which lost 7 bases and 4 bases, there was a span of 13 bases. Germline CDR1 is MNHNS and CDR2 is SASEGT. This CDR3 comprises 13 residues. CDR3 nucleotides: TGTGCCAGCATGGGGGGATTGGGCACTGAAGCTTTCTTT. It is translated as CASMGGLGTEAFF.

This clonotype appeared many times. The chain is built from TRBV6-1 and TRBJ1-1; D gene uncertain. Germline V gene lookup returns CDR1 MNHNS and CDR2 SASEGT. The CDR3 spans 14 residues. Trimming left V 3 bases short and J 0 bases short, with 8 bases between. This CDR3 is CASSEAWVNTEAFF. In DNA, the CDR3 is TGTGCCAGCAGTGAGGCGTGGGTGAACACTGAAGCTTTCTTT.

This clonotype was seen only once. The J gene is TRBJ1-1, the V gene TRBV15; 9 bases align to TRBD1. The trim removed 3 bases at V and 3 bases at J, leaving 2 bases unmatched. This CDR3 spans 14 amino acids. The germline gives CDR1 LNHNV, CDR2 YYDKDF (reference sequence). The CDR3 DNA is TGTGCCACCAGCAGGGACAGGGGATACACTGAAGCTTTCTTT. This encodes CATSRDRGYTEAFF.

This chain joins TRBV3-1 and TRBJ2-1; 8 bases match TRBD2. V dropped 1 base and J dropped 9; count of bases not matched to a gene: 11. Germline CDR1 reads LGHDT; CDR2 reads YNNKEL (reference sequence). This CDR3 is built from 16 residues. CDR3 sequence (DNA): TGTGCCAGCAGCCAAGCCCTTGGGACTAGATCGGGTGAGCAGTTCTTC. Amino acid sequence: CASSQALGTRSGEQFF.

CDR3 protein: CASKRTGVSNQPQHF. Written as DNA, the CDR3 is TGTGCCAGCAAGCGGACAGGGGTTAGCAATCAGCCCCAGCATTTT. The V gene is TRBV2, the J gene TRBJ1-5, with 9 bases fitting TRBD1. This CDR3 contains 15 residues. V was pared by 7 bases and J by 0 bases, with 4 bases of the junction left unmatched. Germline loops: CDR1 SNHLY, CDR2 FYNNEI.

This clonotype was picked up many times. The CDR3 nucleotides read TGTGCCAGCAGCGTAGCTCCCCTGCCGGCCGAGCAGTACTTC. Amino acid sequence: CASSVAPLPAEQYF. V is TRBV9 and J is TRBJ2-7; D gene ambiguous. The V end lost 0 bases, the J end lost 6 bases, and 13 bases lay between the germline ends. CDR1 SGDLS and CDR2 YYNGEE come from the germline V gene. The CDR3 has 14 residues.

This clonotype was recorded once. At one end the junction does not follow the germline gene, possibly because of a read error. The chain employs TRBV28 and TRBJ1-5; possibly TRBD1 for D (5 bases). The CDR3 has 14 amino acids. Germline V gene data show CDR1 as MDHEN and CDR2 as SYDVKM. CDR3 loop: CSSSEGQFNQPQHF. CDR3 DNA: TGTTCCAGCAGTGAGGGGCAATTCAATCAGCCCCAGCATTTT.